This entry features one TCR beta chain sequence. The antigen is undetermined. This record belongs to a study of pediatric ulcerative colitis. Overall study results and limits: Blood-rectal clonal overlap within each person was significantly higher in ulcerative colitis patients than controls. Repertoires came from total lymphocyte DNA, so rare subsets like regulatory T cells may be missed. Two rectal CDR3 clonotypes occurred in all ulcerative colitis patients.

The repertoire was sequenced with immunoSEQ multiplex PCR; TCRdb's copy has only in-frame clones and lacks some. The repertoire holds some 57,000 clones, with 87% as singletons. Controls had normal endoscopy and no IBD diagnosis within a year. CDR1 is MNHEY and CDR2 is SVGAGI in the germline V gene. V was trimmed by 5 bases and J by 1 base, leaving 8 bases between them. This CDR3 comprises 13 residues. The receptor comes from a boy aged 5-17 years who was a control in a study of pediatric ulcerative colitis. The chain uses TRBV6-5 and TRBJ1-1; D is unclear. Specimen: blood. The CDR3 sequence: CASSGSGNTEAFF. CDR3 coding DNA: TGTGCCAGCAGTGGGTCAGGGAACACTGAAGCTTTCTTT.